This T cell receptor beta chain was documented in a study of human T cells and chemical hapten exposure (dated by TCRdb to the early 2020s). About the study as a whole: For sensitization, 2% DPC in acetone was applied to a 2 cm by 2 cm area of upper inner arm skin. Alopecia areata with under or over 50% scalp involvement, alopecia totalis and alopecia universalis were represented in the patient cohort, which was mostly female. Libraries were pooled for sequencing, and per-sample TCR yields varied mainly because of small differences in library volumes within the pool. Patch testing was performed on the upper back with Finn chambers containing 0.01% DPC, and the patch tests were scored after 6 days according to International Contact Dermatitis Research Group standards. The study tracked peripheral blood TCR repertoire changes in vivo during primary and secondary sensitization to the hapten diphenylcyclopropenone (DPC) in alopecia patients. Throughout the study period of 20 to 30 weeks, patients also received therapeutic DPC doses to the scalp every week. Some 29 alopecia patients provided blood for TCR sequencing at one to four time points (pre-sensitization, 2, 6 and 24 weeks). Blood samples were taken from patients before sensitization (week 0) and at 2, 6 and about 24 weeks after DPC sensitization. What the research found in general, with its limitations: Patch test score was positively correlated with the number of PT1 expanded TCRs, with significance at thresholds 8, 16 and 32 but not at 4. All patients had alopecia, a presumed autoimmune disease, so their immune response might differ from that of healthy individuals. Significantly more large CDR3 similarity clusters were formed by expanded TCRs than by pre-sensitization or healthy control sets, consistent with antigen-driven responses. DPC sensitization did not change how many TCRs were above 1 in 1000 frequency, and no evidence was found of alterations in global repertoire structure. After repeated subsampling, changes were observed in the strength of the expansion versus patch-test correlation and in the threshold at which the correlation became significant.

The library relied on RACE. Reads for this sample came from a NextSeq 500. Library preparation attached unique molecular identifiers to individual cDNA molecules for quantitative, reproducible TCR counting. From each blood RNA sample, both TCR alpha and TCR beta chains were sequenced. The original methods were these. The median number of TCRs per sample was some 100,000, ranging from about 23,224 to 690,600. V, J and CDR3 annotation of the TCR reads was carried out using the Decombinator software suite. To make PS versus PT1 abundance plots, every sample was subsampled to the same number of TCRs (28,000). Expanded TCRs were defined as absent before sensitization and observed at least eight times at the 2-week time point. The public reads were reprocessed in TCRdb via fastp at Q25 and MiXCR, keeping in-frame beta chains. Every CDR3 protein is listed once, alongside the most common genes and DNA of its rows. TCRdb, not the authors, supplied the V and J calls. Recorded for this sample are fewer than 400,000 distinct CDR3 sequences; around 7% of them occurred a single time. The ten largest clones take up more than 7% of the sample.

The sample's time point, from its label and the paper: patch test 1, 2 weeks after DPC sensitization. The sample's treatment or condition label is to be understood as: therapeutic diphenylcyclopropenone sensitization with weekly scalp DPC. At every patch-test visit, the blood draw took place before the patch test was put on. To be eligible, patients had to be aged 18 to 70, diagnosed with alopecia and judged suitable for DPC therapy, while pregnant patients were excluded. Total RNA was extracted from unfractionated whole blood that had been collected in Tempus Blood RNA tubes. There are 15 amino acids in the CDR3, from cysteine to phenylalanine inclusive. Just the 45-base CDR3 DNA is kept, in frame starting at base 1. At the junction V is shortened by 1 base and J by 4 bases, with 14 bases in between. As encoded in the germline V gene, CDR1 is SQVTM while CDR2 is ANQGSEA. This clonotype was picked up a small number of times. The antigen it recognizes is unknown. No quality values exist for individual bases; no much larger clone is one base distant.

The TCR originated in a woman younger than 35 with alopecia areata. Some clones in this sample may be carry-over from other donors' samples. The V and J segments used are TRBV29-1 and TRBJ2-4; matching of 5 bases hints at TRBD2 as the D gene. Material: whole blood, obtained in connection with sensitization to the hapten diphenylcyclopropenone (DPC). CDR3 reads: CSVEGWRRRKNIQYF. The nucleotide sequence reads as follows: TGCAGCGTTGAAGGGTGGAGGAGGAGGAAAAACATTCAGTACTTC.